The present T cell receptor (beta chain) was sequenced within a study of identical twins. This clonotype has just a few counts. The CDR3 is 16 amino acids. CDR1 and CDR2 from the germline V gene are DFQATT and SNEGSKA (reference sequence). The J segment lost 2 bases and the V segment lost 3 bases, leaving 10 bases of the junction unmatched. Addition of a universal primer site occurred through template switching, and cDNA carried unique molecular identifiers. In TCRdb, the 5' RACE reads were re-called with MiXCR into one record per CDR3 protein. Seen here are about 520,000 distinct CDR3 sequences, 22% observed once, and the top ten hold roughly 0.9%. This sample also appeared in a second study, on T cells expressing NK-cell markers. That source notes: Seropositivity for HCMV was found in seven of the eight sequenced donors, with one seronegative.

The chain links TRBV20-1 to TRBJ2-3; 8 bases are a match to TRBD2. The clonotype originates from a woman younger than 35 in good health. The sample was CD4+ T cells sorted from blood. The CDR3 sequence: CSARDLIAGSTDTQYF. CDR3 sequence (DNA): TGCAGTGCTAGGGACCTTATAGCGGGGTCCACAGATACGCAGTATTTT.